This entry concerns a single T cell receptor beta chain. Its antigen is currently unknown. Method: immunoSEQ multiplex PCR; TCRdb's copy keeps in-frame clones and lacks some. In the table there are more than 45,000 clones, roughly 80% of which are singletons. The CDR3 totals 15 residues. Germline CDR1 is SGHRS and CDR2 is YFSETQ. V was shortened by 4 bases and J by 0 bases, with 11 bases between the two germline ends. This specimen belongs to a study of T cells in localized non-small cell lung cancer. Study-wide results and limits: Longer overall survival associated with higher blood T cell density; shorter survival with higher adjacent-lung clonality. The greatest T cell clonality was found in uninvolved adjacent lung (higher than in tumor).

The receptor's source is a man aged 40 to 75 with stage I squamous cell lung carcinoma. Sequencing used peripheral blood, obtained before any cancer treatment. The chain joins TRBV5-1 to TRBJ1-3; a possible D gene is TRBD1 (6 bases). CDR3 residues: CASSASGVSGNTIYF. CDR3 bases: TGCGCCAGCAGCGCCTCAGGGGTCTCTGGAAACACCATATATTTT.